The source of this T cell receptor beta chain is a study of T cell responses to AZD1222 COVID-19 vaccine. Study-wide results and limits: Seropositive AZD1222 recipients at baseline numbered only five or six. Females outnumbered males among donors, who were mostly white British; clonal diversity was possibly underestimated.

Trimming cost V 7 bases and J 7 bases; bases outside gene matches: 4. The CDR3 has 11 amino acids. Germline V gives CDR1 MNHNY, CDR2 SVGAGI (reference sequence). Clones were sequenced by immunoSEQ multiplex PCR, and TCRdb holds only the in-frame ones, with some missing. The table shows some 100,000 clones, with approximately 90% occurring only once. A word on this clone: Its target is not known.

This sequence joins TRBV6-6 and TRBJ2-7, with TRBD2 identical over 7 bases. The sample consisted of peripheral blood, taken on day 0 of AZD1222 vaccination. The clonotype was recovered from an adult in good health. The CDR3 here is CASTVGGEQYF. Written as DNA, the CDR3 is TGTGCCAGCACAGTCGGGGGGGAGCAGTACTTC.